These 23 T cell receptor beta chains originate from one sample sequenced in a study of CD8 T cells in Susac syndrome. With random hexamers, reverse transcription was performed on about 0.5 to 1 ug of RNA. TCRdb reanalysed the immunoSEQ multiplex PCR reads using MiXCR and keeps one entry per CDR3 protein. The data contain about 120,000 distinct CDR3 sequences, 94% of them seen just once; the ten biggest clones take up roughly 0.092%. The material sequenced was CD4+ T cells from PBMCs. The receptors here all came from a human donor in good health.

V is TRBV30 and J is TRBJ1-3; 7 bases align to TRBD1. Germline-derived CDR1 and CDR2 are GTSNPN and SVGIG (reference sequence). The CDR3 is 14 amino acids. V trimming: 2 bases; J trimming: 2 bases; junction bases outside the gene matches: 3. CDR3 sequence reads: CAWSSGTAGNTIYF. The CDR3 nucleotides are TGTGCCTGGAGTTCTGGGACAGCTGGAAACACCATATATTTT.

V and J are TRBV30 and TRBJ1-3; D not resolved. This CDR3 comprises 11 residues. The V end was cut by 0 bases, the J end by 4 bases, with 1 base between. The germline CDR1 and CDR2 sequences are GTSNPN and SVGIG (reference sequence). CDR3 nucleotides: TGTGCCTGGAGTGTCGGAAACACCATATATTTT. Translating it yields CAWSVGNTIYF.

The J gene is TRBJ2-2, the V gene TRBV9; TRBD1 matches at 7 bases. Germline CDR1 SGDLS, CDR2 YYNGEE. Trimming cost V 4 bases and J 7 bases; bases outside gene matches: 13. The CDR3 has 16 residues. CDR3 nucleotide sequence: TGTGCCAGCAGCCAGACAGGGATAGGGTTTCGCGGGGAGCTGTTTTTT. It specifies CASSQTGIGFRGELFF.

The chain recombines TRBV12-3 or TRBV12-4 with TRBJ2-1; D is perhaps TRBD2 (6 bases). The CDR3 is 15 amino acids. Trimming cost V 6 bases and J 3 bases, with 15 bases left between them. The CDR3 region has the DNA TGTGCCAGCAGCTCGGCCGGGACTCGCTACAATGAGCAGTTCTTC. Translated: CASSSAGTRYNEQFF.

This chain links TRBV29-1 with TRBJ2-3; 13 nucleotides line up with TRBD2. Looked up from germline, CDR1 is SQVTM and CDR2 is ANQGSEA. The CDR3 covers 13 residues. The V and J ends lost 7 bases and 3 bases, in that order; junction bases with no gene match: 1. The CDR3 DNA reads as TGCAGCGAACTAGCGGGAGGGACAGATACGCAGTATTTT. Its protein is CSELAGGTDTQYF.

V is TRBV5-1 and J is TRBJ2-7; 8 nucleotides line up with TRBD1. V lost 4 bases to trimming and J lost 6 bases; unmatched junction nucleotides: 9. The CDR3 totals 14 residues. Germline V CDR1 and CDR2: SGHRS, YFSETQ. The CDR3 is CASSKGQVEGEQYF. The CDR3 DNA sequence: TGCGCCAGCAGCAAGGGACAGGTGGAAGGCGAGCAGTACTTC.

V usage is TRBV29-1 and J usage is TRBJ2-3; D gene unclear. V was pared by 6 bases and J by 2 bases, with 15 bases between. This CDR3 comprises 14 residues. Germline CDR1 and CDR2: SQVTM and ANQGSEA. The CDR3 nucleotides are TGCAGCGTCGAACCACGCACAAACACAGATACGCAGTATTTT. Its translation is CSVEPRTNTDTQYF.

This clonotype was counted once. This chain links TRBV6-1 with TRBJ2-5; 7 bases are a match to TRBD1. With 4 bases clipped from V and 4 bases from J, the junction kept 6 bases outside the gene matches. The CDR3 loop spans 14 amino acids. Germline loops: CDR1 MNHNS, CDR2 SASEGT. CDR3 region: CASSGIRGLETQYF. CDR3 nucleotide sequence: TGTGCCAGCAGTGGGATAAGGGGGCTAGAGACCCAGTACTTC.

The chain carries TRBV12-3 or TRBV12-4 and TRBJ2-5; D may match TRBD1 or TRBD2 (5 bases each). CDR3 length equals 14 residues. Trimming shortened V by 6 bases and J by 3 bases, and 14 bases separated the two germline ends. In DNA, the CDR3 is TGTGCCAGCAGAACCGGGACGCTAAAAGAGACCCAGTACTTC. Translating it yields CASRTGTLKETQYF.

The V call is TRBV2, the J call TRBJ1-2; D is uncertain. The CDR3 spans 12 residues. Germline-derived CDR1 and CDR2 are SNHLY and FYNNEI. V lost 6 bases to trimming and J lost 5 bases, with 10 bases between them. This CDR3 reads CASSFSGYGYTF. The DNA of the CDR3 is TGTGCCAGCAGCTTCAGTGGATATGGCTACACCTTC.

This clonotype has a handful of counts. The chain combines TRBV30 with TRBJ2-5; 8 bases are shared with TRBD1. V was pared by 0 bases and J by 9 bases, with 9 bases of the junction left unmatched. This CDR3 region has 14 residues. Germline CDR1 reads GTSNPN; CDR2 reads SVGIG (reference sequence). CDR3 nucleotide sequence: TGTGCCTGGAGTGTCGCAGGGGGCCAGTGGGCCCAGTACTTC. Residues: CAWSVAGGQWAQYF.

The chain carries TRBV9 and TRBJ2-5; D remains unclear. Deletions cut 4 bases from V and 5 bases from J, with 18 bases between. The CDR3 has 15 amino acids. Germline lookup yields CDR1 SGDLS and CDR2 YYNGEE. CDR3: CASSRLTYDSETQYF. The CDR3, as DNA: TGTGCCAGCAGCCGCCTAACTTATGATAGTGAGACCCAGTACTTC. The entire variable domain, with the rest obtained from reference TRBV9 and TRBJ2-5, is as follows: DSGVTQTPKHLITATGQRVTLRCSPRSGDLSVYWYQQSLDQGLQFLIQYYNGEERAKGNILERFSAQQFPDLHSELNLSSLELGDSALYFCASSRLTYDSETQYFGPGTRLLVL.

The rearrangement uses TRBV19 and TRBJ2-2; 7 nucleotides match TRBD1. The V and J ends lost 7 bases and 4 bases, in that order; junction bases with no gene match: 6. Looked up from germline, CDR1 is LNHDA and CDR2 is SQIVND (reference sequence). This CDR3 comprises 14 residues. Here the CDR3 DNA reads TGTGCCAGTAAGGAGACAGGGTCCACCGGGGAGCTGTTTTTT. Protein: CASKETGSTGELFF. Looking up the rest from reference TRBV19 and TRBJ2-2 gives the full variable domain: DGGITQSPKYLFRKEGQNVTLSCEQNLNHDAMYWYRQDPGQGLRLIYYSQIVNDFQKGDIAEGYSVSREKKESFPLTVTSAQKNPTAFYLCASKETGSTGELFFGEGSRLTVL.

The V gene is TRBV10-3, the J gene TRBJ2-1; 9 nucleotides agree with TRBD1. The V segment lost 10 bases and the J segment 10 bases; nucleotides outside the gene matches: 14. This CDR3 is 14 amino acids long. Germline-derived CDR1 and CDR2 are ENHRY and SYGVKD. The CDR3 region is CATRPGQGFGEQFF. The CDR3 region has the DNA TGTGCCACTAGACCGGGACAGGGCTTTGGGGAGCAGTTCTTC.

This clonotype was counted a single time. The chain combines TRBV11-1 with TRBJ2-2; tentative D call: TRBD2 (5 bases). Germline CDR1 is SGHAT and CDR2 is FQDESV (reference sequence). The CDR3 extends over 15 amino acids. Trimming took 0 bases from V and 5 from J, leaving 10 bases between them. This chain's CDR3 is CASSLARGWTGELFF. The CDR3 DNA reads TGTGCCAGCAGCTTAGCACGGGGATGGACCGGGGAGCTGTTTTTT.

V is TRBV6-2 or TRBV6-3 and J is TRBJ1-1, with no clear D. Per germline, CDR1 MNHEY and CDR2 SVGEGT. The CDR3 has 14 amino acids. Deletions cut 0 bases from V and 1 base from J, with 6 bases between. CDR3 in DNA: TGTGCCAGCAGTTACTCGACTGGGAACACTGAAGCTTTCTTT. The encoded protein is CASSYSTGNTEAFF.

This chain links TRBV19 with TRBJ1-1, with D maybe TRBD1 (6 bases). Trimming removed 10 bases at V and 10 bases at J, with 19 bases between. This CDR3 comprises 12 residues. The germline gives CDR1 LNHDA, CDR2 SQIVND (reference sequence). The CDR3 sequence is CATRTGPEGAFF. CDR3 nucleotide sequence: TGTGCCACCAGAACAGGGCCGGAGGGAGCTTTCTTT.

The chain employs TRBV15 and TRBJ2-5; D perhaps matches TRBD2 (7 bases). This CDR3 comprises 17 residues. CDR1 and CDR2 (germline): LNHNV, YYDKDF (reference sequence). V was shortened by 3 bases and J by 2 bases, with 19 bases between the two germline ends. The DNA for the CDR3 is TGTGCCACCAGCAGCCTCGGAGGGGGGGCGCCTCAAGAGACCCAGTACTTC. It is translated as CATSSLGGGAPQETQYF.

J is TRBJ2-7 and V is TRBV5-7; D possibly corresponds to TRBD1 (6 bases). TRBV5-7 carries the ORF label, with uncertain function. This CDR3 region has 14 residues. V lost 4 bases to trimming and J lost 5 bases, with 16 bases between them. The CDR3 nucleotides are TGTGCCAGCAGCAAGAATCAGGGGTCCCACGAGCAGTACTTC. Translating it yields CASSKNQGSHEQYF.

The V and J genes are TRBV19 and TRBJ2-5; D perhaps matches TRBD2 (6 bases). V was clipped by 3 bases and J by 3 bases, with 14 bases between them. CDR3 length: 15 amino acids. The germline CDR1 and CDR2 sequences are LNHDA and SQIVND (reference sequence). CDR3 sequence (DNA): TGTGCCAGTAGTATTGTGGGAGGAGGGGAAGAGACCCAGTACTTC. It yields the protein CASSIVGGGEETQYF.

The genes are TRBV6-5 and TRBJ2-5; the D gene is possibly TRBD2 (7 bases). The CDR3 loop spans 14 amino acids. Trimming removed 2 bases at V and 9 bases at J, with 16 bases between. Per the germline V gene, CDR1 is MNHEY and CDR2 is SVGAGI. The CDR3 protein is CASSYEQGGGSQYF. The CDR3 DNA follows: TGTGCCAGCAGTTACGAACAGGGAGGGGGGTCCCAGTACTTC.

This clonotype was seen more than once but under ten times. The genes are TRBV3-1 and TRBJ2-7; 9 bases match TRBD1. V trimming: 4 bases; J trimming: 4 bases; junction bases outside the gene matches: 17. The CDR3 consists of 18 residues. Per the germline V gene, CDR1 is LGHDT and CDR2 is YNNKEL (reference sequence). The CDR3 protein is CASSPWPGDRVKVYEQYF. Here the CDR3 DNA reads TGTGCCAGCAGCCCCTGGCCGGGGGACAGGGTGAAAGTTTACGAGCAGTACTTC.

The rearrangement uses TRBV11-3 and TRBJ2-2; 11 positions match TRBD2. CDR1 and CDR2 (germline): SGHNT, YENEEA. This CDR3 is built from 17 residues. The V and J ends lost 4 bases and 4 bases, in that order; junction bases with no gene match: 8. CDR3 residues: CASSSEVAGGPTGELFF. CDR3 bases: TGTGCCAGCAGCTCCGAAGTAGCGGGAGGGCCCACCGGGGAGCTGTTTTTT.